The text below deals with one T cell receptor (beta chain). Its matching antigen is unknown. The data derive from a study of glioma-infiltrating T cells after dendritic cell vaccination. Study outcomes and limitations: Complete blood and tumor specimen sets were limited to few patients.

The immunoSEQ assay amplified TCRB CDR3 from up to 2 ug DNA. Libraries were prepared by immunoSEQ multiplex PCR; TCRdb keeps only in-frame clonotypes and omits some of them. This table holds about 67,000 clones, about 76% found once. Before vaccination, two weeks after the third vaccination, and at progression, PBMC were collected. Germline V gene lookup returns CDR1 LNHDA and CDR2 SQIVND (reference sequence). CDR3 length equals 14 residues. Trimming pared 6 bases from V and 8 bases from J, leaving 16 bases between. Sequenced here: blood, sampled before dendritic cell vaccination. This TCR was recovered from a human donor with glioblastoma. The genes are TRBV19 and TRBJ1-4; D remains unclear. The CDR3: CASRSTVGEEKLFF. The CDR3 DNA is TGTGCCAGTAGGTCGACGGTTGGGGAGGAAAAACTGTTTTTT.